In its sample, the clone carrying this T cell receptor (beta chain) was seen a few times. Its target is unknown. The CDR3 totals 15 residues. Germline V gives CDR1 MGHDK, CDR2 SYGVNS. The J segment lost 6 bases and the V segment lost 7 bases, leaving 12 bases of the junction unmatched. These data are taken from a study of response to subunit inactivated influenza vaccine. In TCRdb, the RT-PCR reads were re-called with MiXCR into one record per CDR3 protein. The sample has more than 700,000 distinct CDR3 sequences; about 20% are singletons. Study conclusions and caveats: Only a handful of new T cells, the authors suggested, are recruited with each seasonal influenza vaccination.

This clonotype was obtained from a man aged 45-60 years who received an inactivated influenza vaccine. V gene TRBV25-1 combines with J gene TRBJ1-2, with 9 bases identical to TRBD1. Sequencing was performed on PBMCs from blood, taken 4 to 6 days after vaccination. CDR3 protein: CASTKTETGGDGYTF. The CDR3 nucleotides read TGTGCCAGCACCAAAACTGAGACAGGGGGGGATGGCTACACCTTC.